This T cell receptor beta chain was found in a study of T cell responses to AZD1222 COVID-19 vaccine. Whole-study results and caveats: Donors were mostly white British, more females; clonal diversity possibly underestimated. Spike-wide vaccine-associated CD4 TCRs dominated at 160-218 and 743-854.

Measured with immunoSEQ multiplex PCR; TCRdb has only the in-frame clones, and not every one. The table lists roughly 200,000 clones, approximately 91% of them singletons. On this clone: The antigen remains unidentified.

This CDR3 is 15 amino acids long. V dropped 5 bases and J dropped 6; count of bases not matched to a gene: 4. Germline V gives CDR1 MNHEY, CDR2 SVGAGI. The material was peripheral blood, obtained 28 days after the second AZD1222 dose. The V and J genes are TRBV6-5 and TRBJ2-1, with TRBD2 matching 13 bases. This sequence originates from an adult who received the AZD1222 COVID-19 vaccine. Here the CDR3 DNA reads TGTGCCAGCAGTCTGGGACTAGCGGGATCCAATGAGCAGTTCTTC. Protein product: CASSLGLAGSNEQFF.